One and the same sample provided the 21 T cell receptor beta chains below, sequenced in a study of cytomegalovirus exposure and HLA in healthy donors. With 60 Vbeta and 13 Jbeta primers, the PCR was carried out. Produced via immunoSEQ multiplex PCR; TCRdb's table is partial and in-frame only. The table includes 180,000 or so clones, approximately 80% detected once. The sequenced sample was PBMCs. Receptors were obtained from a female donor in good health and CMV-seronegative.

CDR3 DNA: TGTGCCTGGAGTAGAGTAGACACCGGGGAGCTGTTTTTT. Translating it yields CAWSRVDTGELFF. The J gene is TRBJ2-2, the V gene TRBV30; D unclear. The CDR3 totals 13 residues. CDR1 is GTSNPN, CDR2 SVGIG, per germline (reference sequence). Trimming took 2 bases from V and 3 from J, leaving 7 bases between them.

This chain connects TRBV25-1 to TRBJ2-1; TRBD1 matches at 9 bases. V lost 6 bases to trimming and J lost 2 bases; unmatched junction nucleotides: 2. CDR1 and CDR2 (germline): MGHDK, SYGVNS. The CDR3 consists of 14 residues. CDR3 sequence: CASRDRGTYNEQFF. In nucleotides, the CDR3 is TGTGCCAGCAGGGACAGGGGAACCTACAATGAGCAGTTCTTC.

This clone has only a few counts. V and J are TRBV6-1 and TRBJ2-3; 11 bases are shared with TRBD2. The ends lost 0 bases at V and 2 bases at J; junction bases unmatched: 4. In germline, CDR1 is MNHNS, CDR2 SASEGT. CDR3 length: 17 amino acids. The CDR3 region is CASSEAPGLAATDTQYF. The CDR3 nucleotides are TGTGCCAGCAGTGAAGCTCCGGGACTAGCGGCCACAGATACGCAGTATTTT.

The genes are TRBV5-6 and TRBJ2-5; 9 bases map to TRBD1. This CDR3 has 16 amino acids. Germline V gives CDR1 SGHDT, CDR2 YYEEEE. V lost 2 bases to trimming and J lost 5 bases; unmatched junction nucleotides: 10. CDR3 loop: CASSLRNRGHLETQYF. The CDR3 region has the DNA TGTGCCAGCAGCTTACGGAACAGGGGGCACCTGGAGACCCAGTACTTC. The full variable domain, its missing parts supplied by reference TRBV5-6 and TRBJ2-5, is DAGVTQSPTHLIKTRGQQVTLRCSPKSGHDTVSWYQQALGQGPQFIFQYYEEEERQRGNFPDRFSGHQFPNYSSELNVNALLLGDSALYLCASSLRNRGHLETQYFGPGTRLLVL.

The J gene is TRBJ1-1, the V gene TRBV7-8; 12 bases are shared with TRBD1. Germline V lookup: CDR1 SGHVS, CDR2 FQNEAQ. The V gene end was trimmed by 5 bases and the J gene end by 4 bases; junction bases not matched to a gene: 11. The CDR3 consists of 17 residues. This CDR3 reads CASSLRDRGRGGTEAFF. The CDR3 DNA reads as TGTGCCAGCAGCCTGAGGGACAGGGGGCGCGGAGGCACTGAAGCTTTCTTT.

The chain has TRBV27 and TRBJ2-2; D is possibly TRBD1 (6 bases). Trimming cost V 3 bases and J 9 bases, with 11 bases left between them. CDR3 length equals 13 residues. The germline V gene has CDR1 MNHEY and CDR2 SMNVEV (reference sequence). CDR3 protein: CASSFSRGWELFF. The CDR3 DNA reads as TGTGCCAGCAGTTTCTCCAGGGGCTGGGAGCTGTTTTTT.

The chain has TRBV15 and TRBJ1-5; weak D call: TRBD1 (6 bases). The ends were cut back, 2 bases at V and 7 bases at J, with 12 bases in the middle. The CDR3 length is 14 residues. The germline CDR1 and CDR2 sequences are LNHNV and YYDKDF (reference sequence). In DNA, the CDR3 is TGTGCCACCAGCAGAACAGGGTTTTGGCAGCCCCAGCATTTT. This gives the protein CATSRTGFWQPQHF.

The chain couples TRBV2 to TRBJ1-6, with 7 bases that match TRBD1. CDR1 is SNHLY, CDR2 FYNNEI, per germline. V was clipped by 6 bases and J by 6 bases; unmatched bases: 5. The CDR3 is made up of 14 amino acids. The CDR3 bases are TGTGCCAGCAGGGGACAGTTTATTAATTCACCCCTCCACTTT. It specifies CASRGQFINSPLHF.

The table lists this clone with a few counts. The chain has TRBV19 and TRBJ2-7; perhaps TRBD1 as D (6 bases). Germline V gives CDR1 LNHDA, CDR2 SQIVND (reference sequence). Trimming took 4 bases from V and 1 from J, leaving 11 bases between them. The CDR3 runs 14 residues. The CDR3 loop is CASSRGQTSYEQYF. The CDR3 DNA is TGTGCCAGTAGTAGAGGACAGACTTCCTACGAGCAGTACTTC.

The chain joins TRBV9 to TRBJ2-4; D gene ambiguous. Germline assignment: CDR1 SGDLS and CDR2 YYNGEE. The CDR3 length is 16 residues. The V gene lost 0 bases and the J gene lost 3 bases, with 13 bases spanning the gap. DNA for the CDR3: TGTGCCAGCAGCGTAGATCCGGGTTACGGCAAAAACATTCAGTACTTC. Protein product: CASSVDPGYGKNIQYF.

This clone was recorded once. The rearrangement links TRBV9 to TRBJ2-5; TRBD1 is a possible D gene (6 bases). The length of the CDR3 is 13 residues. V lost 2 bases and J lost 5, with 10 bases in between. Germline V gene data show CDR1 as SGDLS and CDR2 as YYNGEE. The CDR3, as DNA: TGTGCCAGCAGCGTCGGACAGTGGGAGACCCAGTACTTC. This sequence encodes CASSVGQWETQYF.

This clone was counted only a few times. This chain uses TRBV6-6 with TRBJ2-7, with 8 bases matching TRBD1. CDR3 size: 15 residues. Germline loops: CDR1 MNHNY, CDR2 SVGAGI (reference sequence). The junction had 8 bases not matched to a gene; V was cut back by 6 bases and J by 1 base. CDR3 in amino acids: CASSPGQGRSYEQYF. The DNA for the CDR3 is TGTGCCAGCAGCCCCGGACAGGGACGTTCCTACGAGCAGTACTTC.

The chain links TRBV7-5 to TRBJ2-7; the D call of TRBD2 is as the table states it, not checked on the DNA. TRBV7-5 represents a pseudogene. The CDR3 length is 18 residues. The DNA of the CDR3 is TGTGCCAGAAGCTTAGGCCCGGAGCCCCCAGAGCGGGGGTACGAGCAGTACTTC. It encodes CARSLGPEPPERGYEQYF.

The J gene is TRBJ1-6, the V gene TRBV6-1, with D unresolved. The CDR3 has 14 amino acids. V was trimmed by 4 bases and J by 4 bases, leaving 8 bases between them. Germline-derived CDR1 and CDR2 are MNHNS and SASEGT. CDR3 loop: CASSVEGYNSPLHF. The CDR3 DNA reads TGTGCCAGCAGTGTAGAGGGATATAATTCACCCCTCCACTTT.

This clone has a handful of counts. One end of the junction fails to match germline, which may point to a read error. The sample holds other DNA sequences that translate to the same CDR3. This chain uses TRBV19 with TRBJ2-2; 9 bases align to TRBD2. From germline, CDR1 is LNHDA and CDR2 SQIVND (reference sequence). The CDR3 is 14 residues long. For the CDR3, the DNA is TGTGCCAGTAGCATAGCGGGAGACACCGGGGAGCTGTTTTTT. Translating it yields CASSIAGDTGELFF. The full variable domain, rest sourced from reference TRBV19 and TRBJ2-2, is DGGITQSPKYLFRKEGQNVTLSCEQNLNHDAMYWYRQDPGQGLRLIYYSQIVNDFQKGDIAEGYSVSREKKESFPLTVTSAQKNPTAFYLCASSIAGDTGELFFGEGSRLTVL.

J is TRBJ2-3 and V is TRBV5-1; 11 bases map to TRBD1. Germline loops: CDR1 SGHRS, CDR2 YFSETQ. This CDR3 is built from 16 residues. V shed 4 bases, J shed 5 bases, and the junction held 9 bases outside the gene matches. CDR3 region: CASSRDRGTKGDTQYF. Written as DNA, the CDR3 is TGCGCCAGCAGCCGGGACAGGGGGACGAAAGGAGATACGCAGTATTTT.

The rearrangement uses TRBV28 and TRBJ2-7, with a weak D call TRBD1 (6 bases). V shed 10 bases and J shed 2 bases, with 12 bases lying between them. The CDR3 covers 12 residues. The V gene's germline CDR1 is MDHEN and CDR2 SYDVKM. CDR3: CATNDRTYEQYF. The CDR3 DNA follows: TGTGCCACAAATGACAGGACCTACGAGCAGTACTTC.

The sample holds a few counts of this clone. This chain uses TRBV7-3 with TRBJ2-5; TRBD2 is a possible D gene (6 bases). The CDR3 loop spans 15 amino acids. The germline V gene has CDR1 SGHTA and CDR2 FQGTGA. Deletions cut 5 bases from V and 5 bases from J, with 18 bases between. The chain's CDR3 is CASSPGGKEMETQYF. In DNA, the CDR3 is TGTGCCAGCAGCCCCGGGGGAAAGGAGATGGAGACCCAGTACTTC.

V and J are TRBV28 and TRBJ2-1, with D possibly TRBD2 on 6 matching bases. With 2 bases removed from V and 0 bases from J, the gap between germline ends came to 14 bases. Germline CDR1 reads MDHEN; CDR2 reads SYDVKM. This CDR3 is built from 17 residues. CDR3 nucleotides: TGTGCCAGCAGTTTAGGGGACTCCTACCCCTCCTACAATGAGCAGTTCTTC. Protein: CASSLGDSYPSYNEQFF.

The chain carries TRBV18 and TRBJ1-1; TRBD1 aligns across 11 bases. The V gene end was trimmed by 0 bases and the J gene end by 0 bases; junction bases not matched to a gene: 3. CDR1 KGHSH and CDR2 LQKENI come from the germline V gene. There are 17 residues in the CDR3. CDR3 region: CASSPPGQGVMNTEAFF. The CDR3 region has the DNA TGTGCCAGCTCACCACCGGGACAGGGGGTAATGAACACTGAAGCTTTCTTT.

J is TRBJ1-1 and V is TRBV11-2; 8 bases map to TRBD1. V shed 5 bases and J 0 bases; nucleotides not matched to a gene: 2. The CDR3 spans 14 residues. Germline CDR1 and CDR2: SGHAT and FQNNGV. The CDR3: CASSQTGVNTEAFF. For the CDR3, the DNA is TGTGCCAGCAGCCAGACAGGGGTGAACACTGAAGCTTTCTTT.